A selection of T cell receptor beta chains follows, all from one sample in a study of CD4 T cell repertoires in COVID-19. Measured with immunoSEQ multiplex PCR; TCRdb has only the in-frame clones, and not every one. The sample holds about 75,000 clones, 80% to 90% seen once. The sample here was CD4+ T cells from peripheral blood, taken after recovery from COVID-19. The receptor set was obtained from a human donor who had COVID-19. Each CDR3 is given with its conserved first and last residue. A D gene is named only where the DNA matches it firmly. Clone size appears in some rows only: once, few, many, or a class for an expanded clone.

CDR3,DNA,V,size,J,D
CAWSVSGLAGGTGSYEQYF,TGTGCCTGGAGTGTAAGTGGACTAGCGGGAGGCACGGGCTCCTACGAGCAGTACTTC,TRBV30,few,TRBJ2-7,TRBD2
CASRAAGETQYF,TGTGCCAGCCGGGCAGCGGGTGAGACCCAGTACTTC,TRBV3-1/TRBV3-2,NA,TRBJ2-5,NA
CASSPTGSTEAFF,TGTGCCAGCAGCCCTACAGGGAGCACTGAAGCTTTCTTT,TRBV9,NA,TRBJ1-1,NA
CASSLKPSGSGGGYNEQFF,TGTGCCAGCAGCTTAAAACCTAGCGGGAGTGGAGGAGGCTACAATGAGCAGTTCTTC,TRBV7-7,NA,TRBJ2-1,TRBD2
CASSLAGTGVVYTF,TGTGCCAGCAGCTTGGCCGGGACAGGGGTTGTCTACACCTTC,TRBV5-4,NA,TRBJ1-2,TRBD1
CASSPRTSGSSYNEQFF,TGTGCCAGCAGCCCCCGGACTAGCGGGAGCTCCTACAATGAGCAGTTCTTC,TRBV7-6,NA,TRBJ2-1,TRBD2
CASSLGNGANVLTF,TGCGCCAGCAGCTTAGGGAATGGGGCCAACGTCCTGACTTTC,TRBV5-1,NA,TRBJ2-6,NA
CASSPGREFYNEQFF,TGTGCCAGCAGCCCCGGACGGGAGTTCTACAATGAGCAGTTCTTC,TRBV5-4,NA,TRBJ2-1,NA
CASSTRDKNTEAFF,TGTGCCAGCAGTACCCGGGATAAGAACACTGAAGCTTTCTTT,TRBV28,once,TRBJ1-1,NA
CASSPGLAMGTQYF,TGTGCCAGCTCACCGGGACTAGCGATGGGGACCCAGTACTTC,TRBV18,NA,TRBJ2-5,TRBD2
CASSQESDTQYF,TGTGCCAGCAGCCAAGAGTCGGATACGCAGTATTTT,TRBV3-1/TRBV3-2,NA,TRBJ2-3,NA
CASKSGTATNEKLFF,TGTGCCAGCAAGTCCGGGACGGCAACTAATGAAAAACTGTTTTTT,TRBV2,NA,TRBJ1-4,NA
CASSLDRDRSRAFF,TGTGCCAGCAGCTTAGATAGGGACAGGAGTCGAGCTTTCTTT,TRBV7-2,NA,TRBJ1-1,TRBD1
CASSLGARGQETQYF,TGTGCCAGCAGTTTGGGGGCCAGGGGGCAAGAGACCCAGTACTTC,TRBV7-2,once,TRBJ2-5,TRBD1
CASSLGDRWGAFF,TGTGCCAGCAGCTTAGGGGACAGGTGGGGAGCTTTCTTT,TRBV11-2,NA,TRBJ1-1,TRBD1
CASSLWTGGTSVGNEQFF,TGTGCCAGCAGCTTGTGGACAGGAGGGACTAGCGTGGGCAATGAGCAGTTCTTC,TRBV5-8,NA,TRBJ2-1,TRBD2
CASSLMEAYEQYF,TGTGCCAGCAGTTTAATGGAAGCCTACGAGCAGTACTTC,TRBV12-3/TRBV12-4,NA,TRBJ2-7,NA
CASSQGGSTNEKLFF,TGTGCCAGCTCCCAGGGGGGGAGCACTAATGAAAAACTGTTTTTT,TRBV14,once,TRBJ1-4,TRBD1
CAISADRPGEQYF,TGTGCCATCAGCGCCGACCGCCCGGGCGAGCAGTACTTC,TRBV10-3,NA,TRBJ2-7,NA
CASSSGSTGGGEKLFF,TGTGCCAGCAGTTCCGGGAGTACCGGGGGGGGAGAAAAACTGTTTTTT,TRBV6-6,NA,TRBJ1-4,NA
CASSYSGVDTQYF,TGTGCCAGCAGTTACTCGGGGGTCGATACGCAGTATTTT,TRBV6-2/TRBV6-3,NA,TRBJ2-3,NA
CASRRSNEKLFF,TGCGCCAGCAGGCGGTCTAATGAAAAACTGTTTTTT,TRBV5-1,NA,TRBJ1-4,NA
CASSLEGLAGGQTQYF,TGCGCCAGCAGCTTGGAGGGACTAGCGGGAGGGCAGACGCAGTATTTT,TRBV5-1,NA,TRBJ2-3,TRBD2
CASNPGPGEKLFF,TGTGCCAGCAACCCTGGACCGGGCGAAAAACTGTTTTTT,TRBV21-1,NA,TRBJ1-4,NA
CASSPRRPSSGNTIYF,TGTGCCAGCAGCCCCAGACGACCTAGCTCTGGAAACACCATATATTTT,TRBV11-2,few,TRBJ1-3,NA
CASSPRGAMNTEAFF,TGTGCCAGCAGCCCTAGGGGGGCTATGAACACTGAAGCTTTCTTT,TRBV9,NA,TRBJ1-1,NA
CASTNQRDGQPQHF,TGTGCCAGCACCAACCAGAGGGACGGTCAGCCCCAGCATTTT,TRBV18,NA,TRBJ1-5,NA
CASRTGGADEKLFF,TGTGCCAGCAGAACGGGCGGGGCGGATGAAAAACTGTTTTTT,TRBV6-5,once,TRBJ1-4,NA